This T cell receptor beta chain was sequenced in a study of human T cells and chemical hapten exposure. Turning to the study itself: Per-sample variation in TCR yield stemmed mainly from small pooled library volume differences. Study-wide results and limits: High-frequency TCRs, those above 1 in 1000, stayed the same after DPC sensitization.

The sample holds many counts of this clonotype. Its cognate antigen is unknown. J lost 2 bases, V lost 0 bases, and 3 bases had no gene match. Germline CDR1 reads ENHRY; CDR2 reads SYGVKD. This CDR3 spans 16 amino acids. Documented time point: healthy volunteer bleed at 6 weeks. Unfractionated whole blood was the source from which total RNA was extracted. TCRdb analysed the RACE reads with MiXCR anew, one entry per CDR3 protein. The sample holds tens of thousands of distinct CDR3 sequences; roughly 5% are singletons and the top ten take around 13%. Sequenced sample: whole blood. The sequence was collected from a human donor in good health. Some clones in this sample may be carry-over from other donors' samples. The chain employs TRBV10-3 and TRBJ2-1, with 8 bases that match TRBD2. CDR3 sequence reads: CAISESDGGAYNEQFF. For the CDR3, the DNA is TGTGCCATCAGTGAGTCTGACGGGGGGGCCTACAATGAGCAGTTCTTC.